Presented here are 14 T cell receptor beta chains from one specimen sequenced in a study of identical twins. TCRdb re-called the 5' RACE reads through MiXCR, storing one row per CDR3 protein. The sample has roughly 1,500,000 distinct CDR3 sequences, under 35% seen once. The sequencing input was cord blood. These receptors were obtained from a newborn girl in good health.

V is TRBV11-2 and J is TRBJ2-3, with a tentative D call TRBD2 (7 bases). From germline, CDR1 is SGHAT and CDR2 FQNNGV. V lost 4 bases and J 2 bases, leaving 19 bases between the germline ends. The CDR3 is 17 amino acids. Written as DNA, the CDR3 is TGTGCCAGCAGCTCAGGCTCGCGGGGGCCCCACACAGATACGCAGTATTTT. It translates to CASSSGSRGPHTDTQYF.

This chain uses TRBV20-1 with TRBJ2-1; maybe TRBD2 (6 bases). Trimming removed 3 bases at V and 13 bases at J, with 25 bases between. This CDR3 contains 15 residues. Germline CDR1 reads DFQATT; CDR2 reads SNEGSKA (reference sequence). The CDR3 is CSASYWRGNQETQFF. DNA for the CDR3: TGCAGTGCTAGCTACTGGCGGGGTAACCAAGAGACCCAGTTCTTC.

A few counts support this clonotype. This CDR3 is CASSRGTVLNYGYTF. The DNA of the CDR3 is TGTGCCAGCAGCCGTGGGACAGTCCTTAACTATGGCTACACCTTC. The chain is built from TRBV3-1 and TRBJ1-2; 7 bases align to TRBD1. Unmatched junction bases numbered 6, after V lost 4 bases and J lost 1 base. The germline V gene encodes CDR1 LGHDT and CDR2 YNNKEL (reference sequence). The length of the CDR3 is 15 residues.

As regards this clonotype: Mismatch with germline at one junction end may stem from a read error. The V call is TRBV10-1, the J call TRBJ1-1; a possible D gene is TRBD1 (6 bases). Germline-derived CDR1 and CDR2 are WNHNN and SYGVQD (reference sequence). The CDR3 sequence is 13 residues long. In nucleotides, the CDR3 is TGTGCCAGCAGTGAAAGTAGGGGGACTGAAGCTTTCTTT. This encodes CASSESRGTEAFF.

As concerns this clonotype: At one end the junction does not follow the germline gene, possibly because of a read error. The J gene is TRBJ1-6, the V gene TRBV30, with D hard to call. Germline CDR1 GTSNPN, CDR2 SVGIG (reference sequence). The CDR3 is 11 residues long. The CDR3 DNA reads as TGTGCCTGGAGTATAAATTCACCCCCCCACTTT. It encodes CAWSINSPPHF. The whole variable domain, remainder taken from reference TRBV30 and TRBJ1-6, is SQTIHQWPATLVQPVGSPLSLECTVEGTSNPNLYWYRQAAGRGLQLLFYSVGIGQISSEVPQNLSASRPQDRQFILSSKKLLLSDSGFYLCAWSINSPPHFGNGTRLTVT.

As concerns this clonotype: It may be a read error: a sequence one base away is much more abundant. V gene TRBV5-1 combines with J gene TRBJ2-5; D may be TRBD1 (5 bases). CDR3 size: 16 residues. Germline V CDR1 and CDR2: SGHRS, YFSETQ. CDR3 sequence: CASGLGVIWPQETQYF. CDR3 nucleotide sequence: TGCGCCAGCGGCTTAGGGGTCATTTGGCCCCAAGAGACCCAGTACTTC.

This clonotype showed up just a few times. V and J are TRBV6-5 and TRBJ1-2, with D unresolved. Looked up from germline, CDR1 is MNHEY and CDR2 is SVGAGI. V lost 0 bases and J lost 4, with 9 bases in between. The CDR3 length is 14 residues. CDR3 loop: CASSYSKPLYGYTF. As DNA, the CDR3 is TGTGCCAGCAGTTACTCGAAGCCGCTCTATGGCTACACCTTC.

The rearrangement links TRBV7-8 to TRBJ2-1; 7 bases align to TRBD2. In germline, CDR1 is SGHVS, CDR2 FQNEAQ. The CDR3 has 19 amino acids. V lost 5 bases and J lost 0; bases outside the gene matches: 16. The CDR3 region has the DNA TGTGCCAGCAGCCAACCAGGCGGGGGATTCTCGAGCTCCTACAATGAGCAGTTCTTC. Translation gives CASSQPGGGFSSSYNEQFF.

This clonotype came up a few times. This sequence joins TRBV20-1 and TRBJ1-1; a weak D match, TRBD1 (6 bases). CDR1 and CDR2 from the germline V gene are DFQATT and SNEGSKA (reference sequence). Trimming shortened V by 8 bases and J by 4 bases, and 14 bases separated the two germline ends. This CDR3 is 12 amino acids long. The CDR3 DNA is TGCAGTAGACAGGCTTCCAGCACTGAAGCTTTCTTT. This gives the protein CSRQASSTEAFF.

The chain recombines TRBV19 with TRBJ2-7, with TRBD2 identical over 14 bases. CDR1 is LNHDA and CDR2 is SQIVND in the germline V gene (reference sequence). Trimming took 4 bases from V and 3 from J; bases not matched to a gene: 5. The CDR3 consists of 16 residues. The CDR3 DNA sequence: TGTGCCAGTAGTACCGGCGGGACTAGCGGGAGCTACGAGCAGTACTTC. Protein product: CASSTGGTSGSYEQYF.

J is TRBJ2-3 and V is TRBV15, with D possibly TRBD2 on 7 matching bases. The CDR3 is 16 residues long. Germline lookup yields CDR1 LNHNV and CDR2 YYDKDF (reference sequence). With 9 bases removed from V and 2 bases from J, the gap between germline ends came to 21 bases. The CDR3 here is CATGAGASATTDTQYF. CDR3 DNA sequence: TGTGCCACAGGCGCGGGGGCTTCAGCTACCACAGATACGCAGTATTTT.

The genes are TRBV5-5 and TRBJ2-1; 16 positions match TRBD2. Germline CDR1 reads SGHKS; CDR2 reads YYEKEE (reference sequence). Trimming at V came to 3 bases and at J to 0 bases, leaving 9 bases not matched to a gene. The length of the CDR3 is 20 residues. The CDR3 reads CASSSRLGLAGGGSYNEQFF. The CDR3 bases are TGTGCCAGCAGCTCTCGATTGGGACTAGCGGGAGGGGGCTCCTACAATGAGCAGTTCTTC.

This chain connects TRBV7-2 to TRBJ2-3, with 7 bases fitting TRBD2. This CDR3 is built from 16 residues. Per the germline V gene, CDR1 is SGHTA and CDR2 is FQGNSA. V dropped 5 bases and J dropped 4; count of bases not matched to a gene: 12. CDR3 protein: CASSPSGGRNADTQYF. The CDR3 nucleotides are TGTGCCAGCAGCCCGAGCGGCGGGAGAAACGCAGATACGCAGTATTTT.

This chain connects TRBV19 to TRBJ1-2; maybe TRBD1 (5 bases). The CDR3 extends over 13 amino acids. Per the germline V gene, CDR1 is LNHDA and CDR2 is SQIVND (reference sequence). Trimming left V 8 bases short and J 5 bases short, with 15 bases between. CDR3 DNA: TGTGCCAGTGGGCCCGGGGCGCGGTATGGCTACACCTTC. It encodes CASGPGARYGYTF.